The clone carrying this T cell receptor (beta chain) was seen a few times. The data belong to a study of blood T cell repertoires in COVID-19. Turning to the study itself: PBMCs, B-cell-depleted T cells, or T cells were the source of the cDNA or gDNA that made up the material.

There are 17 residues in the CDR3. V lost 3 bases and J lost 0, with 15 bases in between. CDR1 LNHNV and CDR2 YYDKDF come from the germline V gene (reference sequence). As processed by the authors: Cell counts per sample came from amplifying reference gene primers. Repertoires were generated with immunoSEQ multiplex PCR, while TCRdb's copy carries only in-frame clones and drops some. Clone size and the V and J calls come from that table; the DNA yielded D and trimming. Of hundreds of thousands of clones listed, roughly 85% are singletons. Sequencing was performed on peripheral blood. The receptor was derived from a woman aged 25 to 39 with active or convalescent COVID-19. This sequence joins TRBV15 and TRBJ1-3; D call uncertain. The CDR3 here is CATSSPKGEGSGNTIYF. The CDR3 DNA is TGTGCCACCAGCAGTCCCAAAGGAGAAGGCTCTGGAAACACCATATATTTT.